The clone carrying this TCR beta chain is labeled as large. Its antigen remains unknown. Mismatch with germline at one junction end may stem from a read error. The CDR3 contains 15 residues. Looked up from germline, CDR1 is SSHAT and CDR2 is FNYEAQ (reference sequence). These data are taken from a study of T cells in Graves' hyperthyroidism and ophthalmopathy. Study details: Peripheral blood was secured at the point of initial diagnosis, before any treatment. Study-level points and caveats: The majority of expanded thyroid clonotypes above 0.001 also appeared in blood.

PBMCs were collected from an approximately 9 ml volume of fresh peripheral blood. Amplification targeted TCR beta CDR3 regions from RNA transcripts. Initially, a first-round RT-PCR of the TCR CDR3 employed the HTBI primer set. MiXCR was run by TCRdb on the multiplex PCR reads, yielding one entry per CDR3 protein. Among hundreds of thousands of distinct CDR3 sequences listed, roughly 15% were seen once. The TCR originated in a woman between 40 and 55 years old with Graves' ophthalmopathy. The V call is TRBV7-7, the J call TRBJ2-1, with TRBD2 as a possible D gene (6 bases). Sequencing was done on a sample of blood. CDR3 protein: CASSLTSWALDEQFF. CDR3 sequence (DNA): TGTGCTAGCAGTTTAACTAGCTGGGCATTGGATGAGCAGTTCTTC.